At least ten counts were recorded for the clone carrying this T cell receptor beta chain. What it recognizes is unknown. Trimming took off 6 bases at V and 2 bases at J, with 13 bases between the two ends. The CDR3 is 14 residues long. Per the germline V gene, CDR1 is SEHNR and CDR2 is FQNEAQ (reference sequence). The source material, RNA transcripts, was used to amplify TCR beta CDR3 regions. When the TCR CDR3 underwent first-round RT-PCR, the HTBI primer set was used. TCRdb itself ran the multiplex PCR reads through MiXCR, one entry per CDR3 protein. The table lists fewer than 800,000 distinct CDR3 sequences, around 15% of them singletons, with roughly 8% in the top ten. This entry comes from a study of T cells in Graves' hyperthyroidism and ophthalmopathy. Study conclusions and caveats: In simple terms, a model built on 13 V-J features told ophthalmopathy apart from stable hyperthyroidism. Blood also showed most of the thyroid clonotypes that were expanded above 0.001. Model-based prediction identified ophthalmopathy a median 6.5 months prior to its onset.

Over 18 months, lack of ophthalmopathy progression marked Graves' hyperthyroidism as stable. The J gene is TRBJ2-5, the V gene TRBV7-9; D is perhaps TRBD2 (6 bases). This clonotype originated in a man younger than 35 with Graves' hyperthyroidism. What was sequenced was blood. The CDR3 reads CASSRLVVQETQYF. In nucleotides, the CDR3 is TGTGCCAGCAGTAGACTAGTAGTACAAGAGACCCAGTACTTC. Looking up the rest from reference TRBV7-9 and TRBJ2-5 gives the full variable domain: DTGVSQNPRHKITKRGQNVTFRCDPISEHNRLYWYRQTLGQGPEFLTYFQNEAQLEKSRLLSDRFSAERPKGSFSTLEIQRTEQGDSAMYLCASSRLVVQETQYFGPGTRLLVL.